Listed here is a single TCR beta chain. Its antigen is unidentified. Random hexamers primed reverse transcription of roughly 0.5 to 1 ug RNA. Across 54 Vbeta and 13 Jbeta, immunoSEQ multiplex PCR amplified TCR beta CDR3. MiXCR, run by TCRdb on the immunoSEQ multiplex PCR reads, gives a single entry per CDR3 protein. The table records under 90,000 distinct CDR3 sequences, approximately 94% of them present only once. The sample comes from a study of CD8 T cells in Susac syndrome. Study-level information: When blood was drawn, the patients with Susac syndrome were therapy-naive, on corticosteroids, or on intravenous immunoglobulin alone.

The CDR3 extends over 12 amino acids. CDR1 KGHSH and CDR2 LQKENI come from the germline V gene. Trimming removed 6 bases at V and 7 bases at J, with 10 bases between. General observations from the study: The authors found no clonal expansion in Susac syndrome CD4+ T cell repertoires.

Sequencing used CD4+ T cells from PBMCs. This sequence was found in a human donor with Susac syndrome. The chain joins TRBV18 to TRBJ1-5; the D is unclear. The CDR3 coding sequence is TGTGCCAGCTCCCGCGGGAGCCAGCCCCAGCATTTT. Translating gives CASSRGSQPQHF.